Below are 10 T cell receptor beta chains sequenced from a single sample in a study of shared clonotypes between healthy human individuals. Only in-frame clones appear in the TCRdb table, and some are missing; sequencing was by immunoSEQ multiplex PCR. Altogether about 1.5 million clones are present, roughly 96% being singletons, with the ten largest covering more than 0.9%. The sample taken for sequencing was naive CD4+ T cells sorted from blood. The subset is: CD45RA+ positively selected. These receptors all stem from a man younger than 40 in good health.

The chain recombines TRBV5-1 with TRBJ2-7; 9 bases agree with TRBD1. The germline V gene has CDR1 SGHRS and CDR2 YFSETQ. This CDR3 comprises 13 residues. V was pared by 4 bases and J by 3 bases, with 2 bases of the junction left unmatched. The CDR3 protein is CASSMGQGYEQYF. The CDR3 nucleotides are TGCGCCAGCAGCATGGGACAGGGCTACGAGCAGTACTTC.

The V gene is TRBV5-1, the J gene TRBJ2-7; 11 nucleotides agree with TRBD1. The CDR3 is 17 residues long. CDR1 is SGHRS, CDR2 YFSETQ, per germline. The V gene end was trimmed by 3 bases and the J gene end by 5 bases; junction bases not matched to a gene: 13. The CDR3 DNA follows: TGCGCCAGCAGCTCGAGGGGGACAGGGGGATTCCAACACGAGCAGTACTTC. Amino acid sequence: CASSSRGTGGFQHEQYF.

The sample holds one count of this clone. The chain joins TRBV11-2 to TRBJ2-7; D gene ambiguous. V was pared by 3 bases and J by 3 bases, with 9 bases between. CDR3 length: 13 amino acids. CDR1 SGHAT and CDR2 FQNNGV come from the germline V gene. CDR3 sequence reads: CASSLNRYYEQYF. CDR3 nucleotides: TGTGCCAGCAGCTTGAACAGATACTACGAGCAGTACTTC.

CDR3 nucleotide sequence: TGTGCCAGCAGCCCCCGGGACGGCTACGAGCAGTACTTC. Translated: CASSPRDGYEQYF. The V gene is TRBV5-6, the J gene TRBJ2-7; D could derive from TRBD1 or TRBD2 (5 bases each). The CDR3 is 13 amino acids. CDR1 is SGHDT and CDR2 is YYEEEE in the germline V gene. V was shortened by 4 bases and J by 3 bases, with 11 bases between the two germline ends.

This clone has just one count. Other DNA sequences in this specimen translate into the identical CDR3. The chain has TRBV5-1 and TRBJ2-1, with TRBD1 identical over 10 bases. Unmatched junction bases numbered 1, after V lost 0 bases and J lost 7 bases. CDR1 and CDR2 from the germline V gene are SGHRS and YFSETQ. The CDR3 contains 14 residues. In nucleotides, the CDR3 is TGCGCCAGCAGCTTGGGACAGGGGGCGAATGAGCAGTTCTTC. This encodes CASSLGQGANEQFF.

The chain couples TRBV28 to TRBJ1-4, with D perhaps TRBD1 (5 bases). CDR1 is MDHEN, CDR2 SYDVKM, per germline. This CDR3 has 12 residues. V dropped 7 bases and J dropped 16 bases, with 19 bases sitting between them. The CDR3 region is CASTLNGHSAFF. CDR3 nucleotides: TGTGCCAGCACCCTGAACGGACACTCGGCGTTTTTT.

V and J are TRBV19 and TRBJ2-2; the D gene could be TRBD1 or TRBD2 (5 bases each). The CDR3 is 14 amino acids. The V end lost 7 bases, the J end lost 5 bases, and 14 bases lay between the germline ends. Germline loops: CDR1 LNHDA, CDR2 SQIVND (reference sequence). The CDR3 DNA is TGTGCCAGTAATTTGGGGGTCGGTACCGGGGAGCTGTTTTTT. Translation gives CASNLGVGTGELFF.

The chain has TRBV6-1 and TRBJ1-2; 7 bases align to TRBD1. Germline values: CDR1 MNHNS, CDR2 SASEGT. CDR3 size: 14 residues. V gave up 6 bases and J gave up 1 base; unmatched junction bases: 5. CDR3 sequence (DNA): TGTGCCAGCAGCCCCCGGGACAGTAACTATGGCTACACCTTC. Protein sequence: CASSPRDSNYGYTF.

Worth noting for this clone: Other nucleotide sequences from this sample produce the same CDR3. V usage is TRBV6-6 and J usage is TRBJ2-7; the match to TRBD1 covers 8 bases. The CDR3 contains 14 residues. Germline CDR1 MNHNY, CDR2 SVGAGI (reference sequence). J gave up 2 bases and V 2 bases, and 2 bases lay outside the gene matches. This chain's CDR3 is CASSYGTGTYEQYF. DNA of the CDR3: TGTGCCAGCAGTTACGGGACAGGTACCTACGAGCAGTACTTC.

This chain links TRBV2 with TRBJ1-3, with 8 nucleotides matching TRBD1. Per the germline V gene, CDR1 is SNHLY and CDR2 is FYNNEI. J lost 4 bases, V lost 4 bases, and 6 bases had no gene match. This CDR3 is built from 15 residues. The DNA for the CDR3 is TGTGCCAGCAGTGCTAGGACAGGGACAGGAAACACCATATATTTT. Its protein product is CASSARTGTGNTIYF.